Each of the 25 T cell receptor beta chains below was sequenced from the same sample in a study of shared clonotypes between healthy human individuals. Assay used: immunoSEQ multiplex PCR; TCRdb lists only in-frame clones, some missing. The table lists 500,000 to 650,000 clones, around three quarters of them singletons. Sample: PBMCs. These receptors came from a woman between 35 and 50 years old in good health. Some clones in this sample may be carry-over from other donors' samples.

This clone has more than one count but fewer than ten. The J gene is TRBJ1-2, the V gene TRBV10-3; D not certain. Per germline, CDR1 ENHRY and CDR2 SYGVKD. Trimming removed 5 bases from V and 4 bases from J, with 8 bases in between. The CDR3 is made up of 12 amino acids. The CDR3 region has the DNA TGTGCCATCAGTTCCCTCCCCTATGGCTACACCTTC. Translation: CAISSLPYGYTF.

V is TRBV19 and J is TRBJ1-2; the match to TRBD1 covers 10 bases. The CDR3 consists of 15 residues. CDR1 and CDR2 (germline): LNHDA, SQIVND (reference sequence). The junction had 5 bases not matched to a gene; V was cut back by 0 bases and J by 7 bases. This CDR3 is CASSIDPGQGRGYTF. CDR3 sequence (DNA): TGTGCCAGTAGTATAGATCCGGGACAGGGGCGTGGCTACACCTTC.

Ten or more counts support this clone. For the CDR3, the DNA is TGTGCCAGCAGCCCGGGGCCCATTCGGAACACAGATACGCAGTATTTT. It specifies CASSPGPIRNTDTQYF. This sequence joins TRBV11-2 and TRBJ2-3, with D tentatively TRBD1 or TRBD2 (5 bases each). CDR1 and CDR2 (germline): SGHAT, FQNNGV. Trimming cost V 5 bases and J 2 bases, with 17 bases left between them. The CDR3 runs to 16 residues.

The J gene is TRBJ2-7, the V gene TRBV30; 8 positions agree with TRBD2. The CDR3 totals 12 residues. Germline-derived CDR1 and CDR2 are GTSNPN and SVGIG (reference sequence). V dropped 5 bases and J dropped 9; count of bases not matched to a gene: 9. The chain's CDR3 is CAWAGGGDVQYF. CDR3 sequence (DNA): TGTGCCTGGGCCGGGGGGGGTGATGTGCAGTACTTC.

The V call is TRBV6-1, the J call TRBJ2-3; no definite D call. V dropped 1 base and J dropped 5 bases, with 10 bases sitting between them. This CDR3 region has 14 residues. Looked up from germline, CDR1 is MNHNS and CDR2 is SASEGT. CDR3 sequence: CASSEDRVVDTQYF. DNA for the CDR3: TGTGCCAGCAGTGAAGACCGAGTAGTAGATACGCAGTATTTT.

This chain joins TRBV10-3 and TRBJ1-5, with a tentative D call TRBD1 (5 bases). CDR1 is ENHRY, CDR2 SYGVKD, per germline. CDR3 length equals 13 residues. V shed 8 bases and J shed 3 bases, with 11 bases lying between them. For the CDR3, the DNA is TGTGCCATCGGGGCCGCAGACAATCAGCCCCAGCATTTT. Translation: CAIGAADNQPQHF.

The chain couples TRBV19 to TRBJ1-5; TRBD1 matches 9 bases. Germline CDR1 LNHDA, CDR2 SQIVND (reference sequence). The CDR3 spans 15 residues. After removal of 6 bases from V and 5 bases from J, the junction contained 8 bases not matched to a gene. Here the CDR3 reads CASRYRDREYQPQHF. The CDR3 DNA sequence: TGTGCCAGTAGATACCGGGACAGGGAGTATCAGCCCCAGCATTTT.

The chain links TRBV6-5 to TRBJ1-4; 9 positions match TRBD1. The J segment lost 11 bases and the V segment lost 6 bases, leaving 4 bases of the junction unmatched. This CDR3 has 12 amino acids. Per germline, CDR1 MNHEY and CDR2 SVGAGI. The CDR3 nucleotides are TGTGCCAGCAGGGGACAGGGAAGGAAACTGTTTTTT. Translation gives CASRGQGRKLFF.

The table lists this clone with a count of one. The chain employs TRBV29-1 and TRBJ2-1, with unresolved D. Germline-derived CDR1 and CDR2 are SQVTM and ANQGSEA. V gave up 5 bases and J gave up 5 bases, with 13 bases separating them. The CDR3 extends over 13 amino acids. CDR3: CSVNFPANNEQFF. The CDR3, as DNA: TGCAGCGTTAATTTCCCGGCTAACAATGAGCAGTTCTTC.

Written as DNA, the CDR3 is TGTGCCAGCTCACCGACAGGGGAGCATACTGAAGCTTTCTTT. The encoded protein is CASSPTGEHTEAFF. The chain uses TRBV18 and TRBJ1-1; TRBD1 aligns across 8 bases. Germline V lookup: CDR1 KGHSH, CDR2 LQKENI. V lost 3 bases and J lost 5; bases outside the gene matches: 5. The CDR3 sequence is 14 residues long. The full variable domain, completed using reference TRBV18 and TRBJ1-1, is NAGVMQNPRHLVRRRGQEARLRCSPMKGHSHVYWYRQLPEEGLKFMVYLQKENIIDESGMPKERFSAEFPKEGPSILRIQQVVRGDSAAYFCASSPTGEHTEAFFGQGTRLTVV.

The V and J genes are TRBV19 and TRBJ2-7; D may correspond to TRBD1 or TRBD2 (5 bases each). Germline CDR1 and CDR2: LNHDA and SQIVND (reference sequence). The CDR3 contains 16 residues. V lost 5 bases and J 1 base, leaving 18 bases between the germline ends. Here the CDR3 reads CASSADDRDASYEQYF. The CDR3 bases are TGTGCCAGTAGTGCCGATGACCGGGACGCATCCTACGAGCAGTACTTC.

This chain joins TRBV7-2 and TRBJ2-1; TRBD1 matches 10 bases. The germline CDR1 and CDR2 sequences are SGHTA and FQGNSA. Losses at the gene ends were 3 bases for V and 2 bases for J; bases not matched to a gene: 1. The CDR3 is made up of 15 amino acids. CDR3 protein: CASSLGQGPYNEQFF. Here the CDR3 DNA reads TGTGCCAGCAGCTTGGGACAGGGGCCCTACAATGAGCAGTTCTTC.

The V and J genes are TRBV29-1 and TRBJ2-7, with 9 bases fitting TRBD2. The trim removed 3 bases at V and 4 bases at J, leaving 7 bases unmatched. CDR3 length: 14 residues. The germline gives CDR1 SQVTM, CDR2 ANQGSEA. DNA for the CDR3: TGCAGCGTTGAGGCTGGGGCGGGAGGGTACGAGCAGTACTTC. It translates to CSVEAGAGGYEQYF.

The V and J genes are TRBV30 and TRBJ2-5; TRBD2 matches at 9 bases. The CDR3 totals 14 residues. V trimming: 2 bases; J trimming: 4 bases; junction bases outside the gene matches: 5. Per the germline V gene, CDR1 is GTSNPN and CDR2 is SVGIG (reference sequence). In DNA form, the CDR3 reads TGTGCCTGGAGTAGCGGGGGGAATCTAGAGACCCAGTACTTC. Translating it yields CAWSSGGNLETQYF.

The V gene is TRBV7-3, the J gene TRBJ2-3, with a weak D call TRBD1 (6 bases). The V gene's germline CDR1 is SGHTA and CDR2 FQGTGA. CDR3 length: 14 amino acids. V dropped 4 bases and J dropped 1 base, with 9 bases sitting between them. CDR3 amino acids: CASSWAGGTDTQYF. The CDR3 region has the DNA TGTGCCAGCAGCTGGGCAGGGGGCACAGATACGCAGTATTTT.

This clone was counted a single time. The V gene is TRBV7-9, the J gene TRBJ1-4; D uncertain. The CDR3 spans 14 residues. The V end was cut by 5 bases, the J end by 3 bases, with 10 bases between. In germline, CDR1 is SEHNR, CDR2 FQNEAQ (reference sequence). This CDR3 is CASSQAAANEKLFF. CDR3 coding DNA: TGTGCCAGCAGCCAAGCGGCGGCTAATGAAAAACTGTTTTTT.

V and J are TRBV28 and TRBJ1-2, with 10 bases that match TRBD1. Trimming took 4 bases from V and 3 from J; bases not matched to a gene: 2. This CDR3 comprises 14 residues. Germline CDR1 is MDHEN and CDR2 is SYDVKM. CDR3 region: CASSSGTGDYGYTF. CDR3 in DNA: TGTGCCAGCAGTTCCGGGACAGGGGACTATGGCTACACCTTC.

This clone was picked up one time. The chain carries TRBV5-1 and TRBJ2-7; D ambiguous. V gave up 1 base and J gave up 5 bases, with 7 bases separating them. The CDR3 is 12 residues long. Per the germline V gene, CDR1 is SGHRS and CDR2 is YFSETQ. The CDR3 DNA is TGCGCCAGCAGCTTGACAGTCGACGAGCAGTACTTC. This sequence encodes CASSLTVDEQYF.

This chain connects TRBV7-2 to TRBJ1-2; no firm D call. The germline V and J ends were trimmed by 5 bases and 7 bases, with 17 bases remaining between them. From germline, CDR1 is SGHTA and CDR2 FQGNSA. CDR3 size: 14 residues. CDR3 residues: CASSILTRMSGYTF. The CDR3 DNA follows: TGTGCCAGCAGCATTCTGACACGCATGAGTGGCTACACCTTC.

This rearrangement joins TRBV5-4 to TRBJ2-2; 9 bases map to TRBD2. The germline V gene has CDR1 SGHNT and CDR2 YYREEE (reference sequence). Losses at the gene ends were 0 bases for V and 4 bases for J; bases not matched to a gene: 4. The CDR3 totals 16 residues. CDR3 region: CASSLGASGATGELFF. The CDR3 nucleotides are TGTGCCAGCAGCTTGGGGGCTAGCGGGGCCACCGGGGAGCTGTTTTTT.

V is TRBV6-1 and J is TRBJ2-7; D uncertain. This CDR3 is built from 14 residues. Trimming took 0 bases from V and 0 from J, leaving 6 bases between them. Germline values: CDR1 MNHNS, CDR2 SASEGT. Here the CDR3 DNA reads TGTGCCAGCAGTGAAGCTCAGTTCTCCTACGAGCAGTACTTC. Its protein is CASSEAQFSYEQYF.

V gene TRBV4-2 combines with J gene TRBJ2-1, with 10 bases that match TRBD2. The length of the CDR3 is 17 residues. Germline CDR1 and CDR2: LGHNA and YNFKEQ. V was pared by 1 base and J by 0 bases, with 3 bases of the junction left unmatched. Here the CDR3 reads CASSQVPSGSSYNEQFF. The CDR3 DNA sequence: TGTGCCAGCAGCCAAGTCCCTAGCGGGAGCTCCTACAATGAGCAGTTCTTC.

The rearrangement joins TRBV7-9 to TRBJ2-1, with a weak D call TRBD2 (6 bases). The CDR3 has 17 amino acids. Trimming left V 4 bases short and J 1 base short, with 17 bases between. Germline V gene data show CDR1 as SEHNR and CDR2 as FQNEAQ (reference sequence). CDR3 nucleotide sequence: TGTGCCAGCAGCTCCCTTGGGCGGGGCATTTCCTACAATGAGCAGTTCTTC. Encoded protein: CASSSLGRGISYNEQFF.

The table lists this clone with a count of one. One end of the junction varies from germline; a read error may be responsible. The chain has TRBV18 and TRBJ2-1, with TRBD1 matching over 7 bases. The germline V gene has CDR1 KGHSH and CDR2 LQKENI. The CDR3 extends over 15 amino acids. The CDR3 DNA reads TGTGCCAGCTCACTGCGACAGGGCTCCGACAATGAGCAGTTCTTC. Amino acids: CASSLRQGSDNEQFF.

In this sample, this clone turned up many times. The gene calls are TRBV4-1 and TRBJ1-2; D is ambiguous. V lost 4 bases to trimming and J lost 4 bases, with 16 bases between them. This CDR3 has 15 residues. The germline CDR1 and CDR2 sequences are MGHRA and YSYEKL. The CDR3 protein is CASSPNTLGLYGYTF. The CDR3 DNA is TGCGCCAGCAGCCCGAATACCTTAGGACTCTATGGCTACACCTTC.